These 17 T cell receptor beta chains were all obtained from the same sample, sequenced in a study of OX40 agonist ivuxolimab in advanced cancers. Sequenced by immunoSEQ multiplex PCR; TCRdb stores in-frame clones only, minus some. Altogether about 60,000 clones are present, 75% to 90% being singletons, with the ten largest covering less than 0.6%. Sequences were derived from CD4+ or CD8+ T cells sorted from blood, sampled in a trial of the OX40 agonist ivuxolimab. The receptors derive from an adult with an advanced solid tumor such as melanoma, head and neck, liver or kidney cancer.

The J gene is TRBJ2-1, the V gene TRBV9; D unclear. The CDR3 has 17 residues. Per the germline V gene, CDR1 is SGDLS and CDR2 is YYNGEE. V was trimmed by 0 bases and J by 0 bases, leaving 13 bases between them. CDR3 DNA sequence: TGTGCCAGCAGCGTAGGGTGGACGAATCGCTCCTACAATGAGCAGTTCTTC. Translation gives CASSVGWTNRSYNEQFF.

V and J are TRBV6-5 and TRBJ2-7; no definite D call. V was clipped by 7 bases and J by 3 bases, with 13 bases between them. CDR3 length: 13 residues. Germline loops: CDR1 MNHEY, CDR2 SVGAGI. Written as DNA, the CDR3 is TGTGCCAGCATAGGGCCAAACGGCTACGAGCAGTACTTC. Protein: CASIGPNGYEQYF.

This sequence joins TRBV9 and TRBJ1-1; TRBD1 aligns across 7 bases. The germline CDR1 and CDR2 sequences are SGDLS and YYNGEE. The CDR3 is 16 residues long. V lost 4 bases to trimming and J lost 3 bases; unmatched junction nucleotides: 12. Here the CDR3 reads CASSLREGAPYTEAFF. As DNA, the CDR3 is TGTGCCAGCAGCCTCCGAGAGGGGGCGCCCTACACTGAAGCTTTCTTT.

CDR3 region: CASSPRWGGSTNEKLFF. The CDR3 DNA follows: TGTGCCAGCAGCCCCCGTTGGGGGGGGTCAACTAATGAAAAACTGTTTTTT. V and J are TRBV7-2 and TRBJ1-4, with a possible D match to TRBD1 (5 bases). CDR1 is SGHTA and CDR2 is FQGNSA in the germline V gene. The germline V and J ends were trimmed by 5 bases and 0 bases, with 16 bases remaining between them. This CDR3 is built from 17 residues.

The chain has TRBV19 and TRBJ2-2, with D possibly being TRBD1 or TRBD2 (6 bases each). V lost 5 bases to trimming and J lost 1 base, with 11 bases between them. The CDR3 sequence is 15 residues long. Germline-derived CDR1 and CDR2 are LNHDA and SQIVND (reference sequence). This CDR3 reads CASSPRDKNTGELFF. CDR3 nucleotides: TGTGCCAGTAGTCCGCGGGACAAGAACACCGGGGAGCTGTTTTTT.

The J gene is TRBJ1-6, the V gene TRBV6-5; D unclear. The CDR3 length is 16 residues. Between the trimmed V and J ends, which lost 1 base and 0 bases, there was a span of 7 bases. Germline loops: CDR1 MNHEY, CDR2 SVGAGI. The CDR3 loop is CASSYFRSSYNSPLHF. In nucleotides, the CDR3 is TGTGCCAGCAGTTACTTCCGGAGCTCCTATAATTCACCCCTCCACTTT.

This clone showed up just a few times. The chain is built from TRBV5-6 and TRBJ2-1, with 8 bases matching TRBD2. The germline gives CDR1 SGHDT, CDR2 YYEEEE. V shed 3 bases, J shed 9 bases, and the junction held 14 bases outside the gene matches. This CDR3 region has 16 residues. For the CDR3, the DNA is TGTGCCAGCAGCTCGCCGGGGTCGGGAGGGCCTGGTGAGCAGTTCTTC. It specifies CASSSPGSGGPGEQFF.

V is TRBV6-6 and J is TRBJ1-3, with 9 bases matching TRBD1. The CDR3 loop spans 16 amino acids. Looked up from germline, CDR1 is MNHNY and CDR2 is SVGAGI (reference sequence). The V and J ends lost 5 bases and 3 bases, in that order; junction bases with no gene match: 8. CDR3 coding DNA: TGTGCCAGCAGTGCCTTACAGGGGGCGCGTGGAAACACCATATATTTT. Its protein product is CASSALQGARGNTIYF.

This chain's CDR3 is CAWLTDLNYGYTF. The CDR3, as DNA: TGTGCCTGGCTCACGGACCTTAACTATGGCTACACCTTC. The genes are TRBV30 and TRBJ1-2; the D is unclear. Germline CDR1 and CDR2: GTSNPN and SVGIG (reference sequence). Trimming removed 5 bases from V and 1 base from J, with 11 bases in between. CDR3 length: 13 residues.

The chain recombines TRBV7-9 with TRBJ2-1, with 7 bases lining up with TRBD1. The V and J ends lost 3 bases and 3 bases, in that order; junction bases with no gene match: 8. The CDR3 totals 16 residues. Germline V lookup: CDR1 SEHNR, CDR2 FQNEAQ (reference sequence). The CDR3 sequence: CASSFEPGQLYNEQFF. CDR3 bases: TGTGCCAGCAGCTTCGAACCGGGACAGCTCTACAATGAGCAGTTCTTC.

This rearrangement joins TRBV6-5 to TRBJ1-4; D is uncertain. V was trimmed by 5 bases and J by 7 bases, leaving 11 bases between them. Germline assignment: CDR1 MNHEY and CDR2 SVGAGI. The CDR3 is made up of 13 amino acids. CDR3 coding DNA: TGTGCCAGCAGTACTTCAATTCGTGAAAAACTGTTTTTT. Amino acids: CASSTSIREKLFF.

J is TRBJ1-1 and V is TRBV18; D remains ambiguous. This CDR3 spans 14 amino acids. V lost 3 bases and J lost 0, with 8 bases in between. Germline loops: CDR1 KGHSH, CDR2 LQKENI. The CDR3 sequence: CASSPEQLNTEAFF. DNA of the CDR3: TGTGCCAGCTCACCGGAACAGCTGAACACTGAAGCTTTCTTT.

This clone is a singleton in its sample. The chain couples TRBV25-1 to TRBJ2-5; a weak D match, TRBD1 (6 bases). The CDR3 is made up of 15 amino acids. Trimming pared 5 bases from V and 6 bases from J, leaving 19 bases between. Per germline, CDR1 MGHDK and CDR2 SYGVNS. This CDR3 is CASSKDNRVVQTQYF. The CDR3 region has the DNA TGTGCCAGCAGTAAGGACAACAGGGTCGTCCAGACCCAGTACTTC.

The CDR3 reads CATSFDRVGEQYF. The DNA of the CDR3 is TGTGCCACCAGCTTCGACAGGGTGGGGGAGCAGTACTTC. The V gene is TRBV15, the J gene TRBJ2-7, with 7 nucleotides matching TRBD1. This CDR3 spans 13 amino acids. With 5 bases clipped from V and 7 bases from J, the junction kept 8 bases outside the gene matches. Germline lookup yields CDR1 LNHNV and CDR2 YYDKDF (reference sequence).

The gene calls are TRBV7-3 and TRBJ2-2; D not certain. This CDR3 has 14 residues. The germline V gene encodes CDR1 SGHTA and CDR2 FQGTGA. V was shortened by 5 bases and J by 3 bases, with 10 bases between the two germline ends. CDR3 DNA sequence: TGTGCCAGCAGCACTGACATGGACACCGGGGAGCTGTTTTTT. Residues: CASSTDMDTGELFF.

V gene TRBV5-1 combines with J gene TRBJ2-3; TRBD1 matches 11 bases. Germline V gives CDR1 SGHRS, CDR2 YFSETQ. Trimming cost V 0 bases and J 5 bases; bases outside gene matches: 2. This CDR3 is 15 amino acids long. The CDR3 region has the DNA TGCGCCAGCAGCTTGGTCGGGACAGGGGGAGATACGCAGTATTTT. Translated, it gives CASSLVGTGGDTQYF.

The chain links TRBV5-1 to TRBJ1-2; 10 nucleotides match TRBD1. Germline lookup yields CDR1 SGHRS and CDR2 YFSETQ. V lost 3 bases to trimming and J lost 4 bases; unmatched junction nucleotides: 3. The length of the CDR3 is 14 residues. The DNA of the CDR3 is TGCGCCAGCAGCTCCGGGACAGGGGCCTATGGCTACACCTTC. As protein: CASSSGTGAYGYTF.